Following are 31 T cell receptor beta chains from one sample sequenced in a study of T-cell reconstitution after alpha-beta-depleted transplantation in children. Unique molecular identifiers were incorporated when the TCRbeta library was constructed. A single record per CDR3 protein comes from TCRdb applying MiXCR to the PCR reads. The sample has around 500,000 distinct CDR3 sequences; more than 20% are singletons. Specimen: PBMCs, mostly from graft donor cells, collected 360 days after TCRalphabeta/CD19-depleted stem cell transplant. The receptors come from a boy in the first two years of life who had a stem cell transplant for acute myeloid leukemia, so the T cells may come from the graft donor.

The chain uses TRBV4-3 and TRBJ2-7; no definite D call. CDR1 and CDR2 (germline): LGHNA, YSLEER. The length of the CDR3 is 15 residues. Trimming removed 8 bases from V and 3 bases from J, with 20 bases in between. CDR3 bases: TGCGCCAGCTCTCTACGAAAGGGCCTAGACTACGAGCAGTACTTC. Translating it yields CASSLRKGLDYEQYF.

This clonotype showed up just a few times. The rearrangement uses TRBV20-1 and TRBJ1-2; tentatively, D is TRBD1 (5 bases). The length of the CDR3 is 14 residues. Trimming cost V 1 base and J 8 bases, with 17 bases left between them. The germline gives CDR1 DFQATT, CDR2 SNEGSKA (reference sequence). The CDR3 reads CSARVQVMTGGYTF. DNA for the CDR3: TGCAGTGCTAGAGTACAGGTGATGACTGGGGGCTACACCTTC.

This clonotype was detected many times. This chain links TRBV12-3 or TRBV12-4 with TRBJ2-3, with TRBD2 identical over 10 bases. The CDR3 has 15 residues. V gave up 7 bases and J gave up 2 bases; unmatched junction bases: 6. CDR3 coding DNA: TGTGCCAGCAATGGAGCGGGGGGGCACACAGATACGCAGTATTTT. Residues: CASNGAGGHTDTQYF.

This clonotype was counted at least ten times. The chain combines TRBV6-6 with TRBJ1-1; D gene uncertain. Trimming shortened V by 9 bases and J by 1 base, and 12 bases separated the two germline ends. The CDR3 totals 13 residues. The germline V gene encodes CDR1 MNHNY and CDR2 SVGAGI (reference sequence). CDR3 amino acids: CARNRARNTEAFF. The CDR3 region has the DNA TGTGCCAGAAACCGGGCGCGGAACACTGAAGCTTTCTTT.

This clonotype was observed many times. V is TRBV11-2 and J is TRBJ2-5; 7 bases align to TRBD2. Germline V gene data show CDR1 as SGHAT and CDR2 as FQNNGV. The CDR3 is 14 amino acids. Trimming took 3 bases from V and 5 from J; bases not matched to a gene: 6. The CDR3: CASSFPGGGETQYF. DNA of the CDR3: TGTGCCAGCAGCTTCCCGGGGGGAGGCGAGACCCAGTACTTC.

This clonotype was seen a handful of times. V usage is TRBV7-8 and J usage is TRBJ1-1; D is unresolved. This CDR3 is built from 13 residues. Per germline, CDR1 SGHVS and CDR2 FQNEAQ. V lost 0 bases and J 4 bases, leaving 6 bases between the germline ends. Here the CDR3 reads CASSLAVATEAFF. CDR3 DNA sequence: TGTGCCAGCAGCTTAGCGGTCGCCACTGAAGCTTTCTTT. The whole variable domain, filled in from reference TRBV7-8 and TRBJ1-1, reads GAGVSQSPRYKVAKRGQDVALRCDPISGHVSLFWYQQALGQGPEFLTYFQNEAQLDKSGLPSDRFFAERPEGSVSTLKIQRTQQEDSAVYLCASSLAVATEAFFGQGTRLTVV.

This clonotype was seen at least ten times. As DNA, the CDR3 is TGTGCCAGCAGTTCGAGCGGGGATGCCTACAATGAGCAGTTCTTC. This translates into CASSSSGDAYNEQFF. The J gene is TRBJ2-1, the V gene TRBV6-5; 7 nucleotides line up with TRBD2. Germline CDR1 MNHEY, CDR2 SVGAGI. This CDR3 region has 15 residues. The junction had 5 bases not matched to a gene; V was cut back by 4 bases and J by 2 bases.

This clonotype was observed a handful of times. The rearrangement links TRBV21-1 to TRBJ2-5. TRBV21-1 is designated a pseudogene. The CDR3 runs to 13 residues. Written as DNA, the CDR3 is TGTGCCAGCGATCGAGAGTACCAAGAGACCCAGTACTTC. It specifies CASDREYQETQYF.

The chain is built from TRBV20-1 and TRBJ2-7, with D perhaps TRBD2 (6 bases). Germline V gene sequence: CDR1 DFQATT, CDR2 SNEGSKA (reference sequence). The CDR3 loop spans 15 amino acids. The V end was cut by 4 bases, the J end by 4 bases, with 20 bases between. The CDR3 loop reads CSAIINEAGPYEQYV. CDR3 DNA: TGCAGTGCTATCATCAACGAGGCGGGGCCTTACGAGCAGTACGTC.

There are many counts of this clonotype. The chain couples TRBV12-3 or TRBV12-4 to TRBJ2-1, with a weak D call TRBD1 (6 bases). The V end was cut by 6 bases, the J end by 7 bases, with 22 bases between. The CDR3 runs to 16 residues. The CDR3 bases are TGTGCCAGCAGCTCCCCCCCAGACAGGCGGAGGAATGAGCAGTTCTTC. Translation gives CASSSPPDRRRNEQFF.

This clonotype was detected only a few times. V usage is TRBV28 and J usage is TRBJ2-5, with D perhaps TRBD1 (6 bases). V lost 5 bases, J lost 4 bases, and 11 bases lay in between. CDR3 length: 13 amino acids. Germline V lookup: CDR1 MDHEN, CDR2 SYDVKM. Here the CDR3 reads CASSIHRAETQYF. CDR3 DNA sequence: TGTGCCAGCAGTATACACAGGGCAGAGACCCAGTACTTC.

This clonotype was counted ten times or more. This chain links TRBV7-9 with TRBJ2-4; D possibly matches TRBD1 or TRBD2 (5 bases each). The CDR3 is made up of 14 amino acids. The germline gives CDR1 SEHNR, CDR2 FQNEAQ (reference sequence). The germline V and J ends were trimmed by 3 bases and 7 bases, with 13 bases remaining between them. The CDR3 protein is CASSFGDPRNIQYF. CDR3 in DNA: TGTGCCAGCAGCTTCGGGGACCCTAGGAACATTCAGTACTTC. Supplemented by reference TRBV7-9 and TRBJ2-4, the full variable domain reads DTGVSQNPRHKITKRGQNVTFRCDPISEHNRLYWYRQTLGQGPEFLTYFQNEAQLEKSRLLSDRFSAERPKGSFSTLEIQRTEQGDSAMYLCASSFGDPRNIQYFGAGTRLSVL.

The genes are TRBV7-9 and TRBJ2-7; perhaps D is TRBD1 or TRBD2 (5 bases each). Germline CDR1 is SEHNR and CDR2 is FQNEAQ (reference sequence). This CDR3 contains 14 residues. Trimming took off 4 bases at V and 2 bases at J, with 12 bases between the two ends. For the CDR3, the DNA is TGTGCCAGCAGCTCCCCGCGAGGGGCCTACGAGCAGTACTTC. Protein: CASSSPRGAYEQYF.

In this sample, this clonotype turned up a few times. The chain links TRBV7-2 to TRBJ2-5; D is ambiguous. The V and J ends lost 1 base and 0 bases respectively, with 6 bases between them. This CDR3 region has 14 residues. Per the germline V gene, CDR1 is SGHTA and CDR2 is FQGNSA. CDR3 in DNA: TGTGCCAGCAGCTTAGGGCACTACCAAGAGACCCAGTACTTC. Residues: CASSLGHYQETQYF.

This clonotype was seen at least ten times. This chain uses TRBV20-1 with TRBJ2-7; the D gene could be TRBD1 or TRBD2 (5 bases each). V was pared by 6 bases and J by 4 bases, with 13 bases between. Germline V gene data show CDR1 as DFQATT and CDR2 as SNEGSKA (reference sequence). The CDR3 sequence is 12 residues long. As DNA, the CDR3 is TGCAGTGCCGTGAGGGGTAAATACGAGCAGTACTTC. Its protein product is CSAVRGKYEQYF.

This clonotype was seen just once. V and J are TRBV12-3 or TRBV12-4 and TRBJ1-5; D is perhaps TRBD1 (5 bases). Between the trimmed V and J ends, which lost 6 bases and 9 bases, there was a span of 15 bases. This CDR3 is 13 amino acids long. DNA for the CDR3: TGTGCCAGCAGGTCTAAGCGGGGCGCGCCCCAGCATTTT. This sequence encodes CASRSKRGAPQHF.

This clonotype was observed at least ten times. V is TRBV29-1 and J is TRBJ2-1; TRBD1 agrees at 8 bases. This CDR3 has 16 residues. CDR1 and CDR2 from the germline V gene are SQVTM and ANQGSEA. V shed 0 bases and J 3 bases; nucleotides not matched to a gene: 7. The CDR3 sequence: CSVEDLFGQGYNEQFF. In nucleotides, the CDR3 is TGCAGCGTTGAAGACCTCTTCGGACAGGGCTACAATGAGCAGTTCTTC.

This clonotype has ten or more counts. V gene TRBV7-2 combines with J gene TRBJ1-5; no clear D gene. The V end was cut by 4 bases, the J end by 7 bases, with 8 bases between. Germline V CDR1 and CDR2: SGHTA, FQGNSA. CDR3 length: 12 amino acids. The CDR3: CASSSRGQPQHF. In nucleotides, the CDR3 is TGTGCCAGCAGCTCCCGCGGGCAGCCCCAGCATTTT.

This clonotype was recorded a few times. This sequence joins TRBV29-1 and TRBJ2-6; TRBD1 or TRBD2 may be the D gene (5 bases each). Per germline, CDR1 SQVTM and CDR2 ANQGSEA. Trimming cost V 5 bases and J 0 bases, with 8 bases left between them. The length of the CDR3 is 14 residues. The CDR3 region is CSVWDGSGANVLTF. The CDR3 bases are TGCAGCGTTTGGGACGGCTCTGGGGCCAACGTCCTGACTTTC.

The sample holds one count of this clonotype. The chain recombines TRBV6-1 with TRBJ2-3; D remains unclear. Trimming shortened V by 10 bases and J by 3 bases, and 14 bases separated the two germline ends. CDR1 MNHNS and CDR2 SASEGT come from the germline V gene. This CDR3 has 13 residues. The CDR3 loop reads CATRLGGTDTQYF. DNA for the CDR3: TGTGCCACCCGCCTGGGTGGGACAGATACGCAGTATTTT.

The chain has TRBV21-1 and TRBJ1-4. TRBV21-1 is annotated as a pseudogene. The length of the CDR3 is 15 residues. CDR3 DNA: TGTGCCAGCAGCAAGATAAACCACGGTAATGAAAAACTGTTTTTT. Translating it yields CASSKINHGNEKLFF.

This chain uses TRBV28 with TRBJ2-3; perhaps TRBD1 as D (6 bases). Trimming cost V 8 bases and J 4 bases, with 22 bases left between them. Looked up from germline, CDR1 is MDHEN and CDR2 is SYDVKM. The CDR3 is 16 residues long. This CDR3 is CASRPSLQGFPDTQYF. The CDR3, as DNA: TGTGCCAGCCGTCCCTCCTTACAGGGTTTCCCAGATACGCAGTATTTT.

This clonotype was observed at least ten times. The V and J genes are TRBV20-1 and TRBJ1-5, with D uncertain. The germline V gene has CDR1 DFQATT and CDR2 SNEGSKA (reference sequence). The V and J ends lost 0 bases and 4 bases respectively, with 7 bases between them. The CDR3 has 13 residues. This CDR3 is CSARDRSNQPQHF. CDR3 DNA sequence: TGCAGTGCTAGAGATAGGAGTAATCAGCCCCAGCATTTT.

This clonotype was counted many times. V usage is TRBV5-1 and J usage is TRBJ1-5; TRBD1 might be the D (5 bases). This CDR3 region has 13 residues. Per the germline V gene, CDR1 is SGHRS and CDR2 is YFSETQ. Trimming shortened V by 4 bases and J by 4 bases, and 9 bases separated the two germline ends. The CDR3 nucleotides read TGCGCCAGCAGCGTCCGGGGGAATCAGCCCCAGCATTTT. It encodes CASSVRGNQPQHF.

This clonotype was seen repeatedly, ten times or more. The chain has TRBV20-1 and TRBJ1-5; the match to TRBD1 covers 7 bases. Germline CDR1 and CDR2: DFQATT and SNEGSKA (reference sequence). The CDR3 extends over 14 amino acids. V shed 3 bases and J 8 bases; nucleotides not matched to a gene: 10. The CDR3 DNA follows: TGCAGTGCTAGTCCTCTAGGGGGCACGGAGCCCCAGCATTTT. Protein product: CSASPLGGTEPQHF.

The CDR3 nucleotides are TGCAGTGCTAGGGGGTTCTCTGTCGGTGAGCAGTTCTTC. Amino acid sequence: CSARGFSVGEQFF. The V and J genes are TRBV20-1 and TRBJ2-1; D gene uncertain. The CDR3 has 13 amino acids. Germline V CDR1 and CDR2: DFQATT, SNEGSKA (reference sequence). V was trimmed by 3 bases and J by 9 bases, leaving 15 bases between them.

This chain joins TRBV20-1 and TRBJ2-1; D possibly corresponds to TRBD1 (6 bases). The germline gives CDR1 DFQATT, CDR2 SNEGSKA (reference sequence). V lost 3 bases and J lost 15, with 21 bases in between. There are 13 residues in the CDR3. The CDR3 protein is CSASEGVGLKGFF. The CDR3 DNA reads TGCAGTGCTAGTGAGGGGGTTGGACTGAAGGGGTTCTTC.

This chain joins TRBV9 and TRBJ2-3; D is uncertain. Germline assignment: CDR1 SGDLS and CDR2 YYNGEE. The CDR3 is made up of 12 amino acids. Deletions cut 0 bases from V and 2 bases from J, with 1 base between. CDR3 in DNA: TGTGCCAGCAGCGTAGTCACAGATACGCAGTATTTT. Its translation: CASSVVTDTQYF. The full variable domain, in which reference TRBV9 and TRBJ2-3 provide the parts outside the CDR3, is DSGVTQTPKHLITATGQRVTLRCSPRSGDLSVYWYQQSLDQGLQFLIQYYNGEERAKGNILERFSAQQFPDLHSELNLSSLELGDSALYFCASSVVTDTQYFGPGTRLTVL.

This clonotype has ten or more counts. The chain has TRBV6-2 or TRBV6-3 and TRBJ2-7; possible D gene TRBD1, 6 bases. The CDR3 covers 14 residues. In germline, CDR1 is MNHEY, CDR2 SVGEGT. Trimming took off 2 bases at V and 4 bases at J, with 12 bases between the two ends. Here the CDR3 reads CASSYGGATYEQYV. The CDR3 DNA follows: TGTGCCAGCAGTTACGGGGGCGCGACATACGAGCAGTACGTC.

This clonotype was seen only a few times. The chain has TRBV4-1 and TRBJ2-3; 9 bases match TRBD1. This CDR3 has 17 residues. V lost 3 bases, J lost 0 bases, and 7 bases stayed unmatched. Germline V gene sequence: CDR1 MGHRA, CDR2 YSYEKL. The CDR3 loop reads CASSHLKGQGSTDTQYF. CDR3 DNA sequence: TGCGCCAGCAGCCATCTAAAGGGACAGGGTAGCACAGATACGCAGTATTTT.

The chain carries TRBV6-1 and TRBJ2-2; a possible D gene is TRBD1 (6 bases). Trimming cost V 6 bases and J 4 bases, with 18 bases left between them. This CDR3 has 16 residues. Germline loops: CDR1 MNHNS, CDR2 SASEGT. CDR3 DNA sequence: TGTGCCAGCAGCCTAAACAGGGCGTTGGGCACCGGGGAGCTGTTTTTT. It codes for CASSLNRALGTGELFF.